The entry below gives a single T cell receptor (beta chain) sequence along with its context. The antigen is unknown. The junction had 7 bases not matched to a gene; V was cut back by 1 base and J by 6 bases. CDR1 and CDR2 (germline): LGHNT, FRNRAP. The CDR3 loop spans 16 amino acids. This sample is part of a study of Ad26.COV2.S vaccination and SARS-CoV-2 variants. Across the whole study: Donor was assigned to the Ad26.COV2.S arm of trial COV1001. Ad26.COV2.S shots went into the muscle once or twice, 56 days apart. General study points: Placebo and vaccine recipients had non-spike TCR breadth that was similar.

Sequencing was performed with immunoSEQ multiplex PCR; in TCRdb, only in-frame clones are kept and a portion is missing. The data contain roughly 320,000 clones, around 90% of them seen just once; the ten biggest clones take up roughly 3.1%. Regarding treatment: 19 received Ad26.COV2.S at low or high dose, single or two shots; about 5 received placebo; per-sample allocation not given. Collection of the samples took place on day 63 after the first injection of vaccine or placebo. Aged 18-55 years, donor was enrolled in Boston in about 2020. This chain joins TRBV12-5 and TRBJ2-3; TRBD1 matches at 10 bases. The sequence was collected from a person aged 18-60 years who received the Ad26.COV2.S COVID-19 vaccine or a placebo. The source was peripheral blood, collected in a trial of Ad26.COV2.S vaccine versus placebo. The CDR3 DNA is TGTGCTAGTGGTTTGGCTCCGGGACAGGGGAGGGATACGCAGTATTTT. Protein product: CASGLAPGQGRDTQYF.